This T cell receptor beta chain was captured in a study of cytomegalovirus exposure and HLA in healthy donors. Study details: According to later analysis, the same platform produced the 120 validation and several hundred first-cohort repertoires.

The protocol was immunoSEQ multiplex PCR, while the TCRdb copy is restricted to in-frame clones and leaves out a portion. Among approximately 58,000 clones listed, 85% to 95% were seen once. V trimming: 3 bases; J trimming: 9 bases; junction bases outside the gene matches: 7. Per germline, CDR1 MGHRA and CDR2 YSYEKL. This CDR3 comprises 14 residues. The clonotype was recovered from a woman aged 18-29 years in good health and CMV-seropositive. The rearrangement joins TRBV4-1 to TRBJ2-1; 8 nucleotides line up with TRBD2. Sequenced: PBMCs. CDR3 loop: CASSQPGTRGEQFF. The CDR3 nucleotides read TGCGCCAGCAGCCAGCCCGGGACTAGGGGTGAGCAGTTCTTC.